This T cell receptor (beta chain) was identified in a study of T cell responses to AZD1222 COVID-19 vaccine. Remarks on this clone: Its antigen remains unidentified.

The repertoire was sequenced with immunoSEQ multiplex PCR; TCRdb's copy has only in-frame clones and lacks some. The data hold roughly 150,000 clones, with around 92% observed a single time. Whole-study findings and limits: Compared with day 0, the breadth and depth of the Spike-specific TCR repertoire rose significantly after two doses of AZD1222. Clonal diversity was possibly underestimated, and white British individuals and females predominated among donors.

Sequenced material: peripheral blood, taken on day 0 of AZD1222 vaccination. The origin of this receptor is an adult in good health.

The chain's CDR3 is CASRNSNQPQHF. The CDR3 region has the DNA TGTGCCAGCCGGAATAGCAATCAGCCCCAGCATTTT. The rearrangement joins TRBV12-3 or TRBV12-4 to TRBJ1-5; no clear D gene. V was shortened by 8 bases and J by 0 bases, with 5 bases between the two germline ends. There are 12 residues in the CDR3.